This T cell receptor beta chain was sequenced in a study of T cell repertoires in cytomegalovirus infection. Study-level information: Selection of CMV epitopes for the study included recently identified HLA-C-restricted and well-studied HLA-B-restricted ones. The study's findings and limits: Dominating the ex vivo response were HLA-C-restricted CMV-specific TCR beta clonotypes. Based on cumulative public TCR beta family frequency, carriers of CMV plus the relevant HLA were identified.

TCRdb called the reads again in MiXCR, with one record for every CDR3 protein. The data contain approximately 1,000,000 distinct CDR3 sequences, roughly 31% of them singletons. CDR1 is ENHRY and CDR2 is SYGVKD in the germline V gene. The CDR3 spans 19 residues. Losses at the gene ends were 1 base for V and 2 bases for J; bases not matched to a gene: 11. Turning to this clonotype: Antigen specificity is unknown.

This receptor was obtained from a human donor in good health (CMV status not recorded). Some clones in this sample may be carry-over from other donors' samples. This chain joins TRBV10-3 and TRBJ2-6, with TRBD1 identical over 7 bases. The sample consisted of cultured CD8+ T cells from PBMCs, taken from culture after CMV antigen stimulation. CDR3 sequence: CAISEWATGRIAGANVLTF. CDR3 nucleotide sequence: TGTGCCATCAGTGAGTGGGCGACAGGGCGAATTGCTGGGGCCAACGTCCTGACTTTC.